Shown below are 6 T cell receptor beta chains from a single sample sequenced in a study of cytomegalovirus exposure and HLA in healthy donors. The PCR employed 60 Vbeta primers together with 13 Jbeta primers. The protocol was immunoSEQ multiplex PCR, while the TCRdb copy is restricted to in-frame clones and leaves out a portion. The profile shows around 100,000 clones, around four fifths of them singletons. Sequencing was done on a sample of PBMCs. These receptors were obtained from a woman aged 40 to 50 in good health and CMV-seronegative.

The chain carries TRBV29-1 and TRBJ1-3, with D maybe TRBD1 (5 bases). CDR1 and CDR2 (germline): SQVTM, ANQGSEA. Trimming left V 0 bases short and J 0 bases short, with 9 bases between. The length of the CDR3 is 15 residues. DNA for the CDR3: TGCAGCGTTGAAGACCACAGGTACTCTGGAAACACCATATATTTT. Translating gives CSVEDHRYSGNTIYF.

The CDR3 reads CASSQDEAGVGEKLFF. The DNA for the CDR3 is TGCGCCAGCAGCCAAGATGAGGCAGGGGTCGGTGAAAAACTGTTTTTT. The genes are TRBV4-3 and TRBJ1-4; possible D gene TRBD1, 6 bases. Trimming shortened V by 0 bases and J by 7 bases, and 15 bases separated the two germline ends. This CDR3 spans 16 amino acids. Germline-derived CDR1 and CDR2 are LGHNA and YSLEER.

A single count supports this clone. The chain links TRBV7-3 to TRBJ2-5; no firm D call. CDR1 is SGHTA, CDR2 FQGTGA, per germline. V lost 4 bases and J lost 1, with 7 bases in between. The CDR3 has 13 residues. The CDR3 bases are TGTGCCAGCAGCTCTAATTTCCAAGAGACCCAGTACTTC. It codes for CASSSNFQETQYF.

The V and J genes are TRBV14 and TRBJ1-2; D not resolved. Per germline, CDR1 SGHDN and CDR2 FVKESK. Trimming stripped 0 bases from V and 3 bases from J, with 5 bases between. The CDR3 is 13 amino acids. Written as DNA, the CDR3 is TGTGCCAGCAGCCAAGATCGGTACTATGGCTACACCTTC. Amino acid sequence: CASSQDRYYGYTF.

The chain links TRBV7-2 to TRBJ2-1, with D perhaps matching TRBD2 (6 bases). The V end was cut by 2 bases, the J end by 1 base, with 12 bases between. The CDR3 runs to 16 residues. CDR1 and CDR2 (germline): SGHTA, FQGNSA. CDR3 DNA sequence: TGTGCCAGCAGCTTAAGTTCTAGCGCGTCCTACAATGAGCAGTTCTTC. Its protein product is CASSLSSSASYNEQFF.

This sequence joins TRBV28 and TRBJ2-5; 8 bases agree with TRBD1. The CDR3 length is 14 residues. The ends lost 6 bases at V and 3 bases at J; junction bases unmatched: 6. CDR1 MDHEN and CDR2 SYDVKM come from the germline V gene. The CDR3 region is CASSSGQAEETQYF. In DNA form, the CDR3 reads TGTGCCAGCAGCTCGGGACAGGCCGAAGAGACCCAGTACTTC.